This T cell receptor (beta chain) was recorded in a study of OX40 agonist ivuxolimab in advanced cancers. With respect to the entire study: Ivuxolimab was a fully human IgG2 agonistic monoclonal antibody targeting the costimulatory receptor OX40 (CD134). A male proportion of roughly 80% and a mean age of 60 years, ranging from about 23 to 90, were recorded for the dose-escalation cohort. The paper reports the monotherapy dose-escalation portion (N of about 51 patients) of the phase I ivuxolimab trial. Patients were allowed to have had prior anti-PD-1, anti-PD-L1 or anti-CTLA-4 therapy, and around 43% of the dose-escalation patients had been treated with checkpoint inhibitors. Intravenous ivuxolimab was administered to patients every 2 weeks at six dose levels: 0.01, 0.1, 0.3, 1.5, 3 and 10 mg/kg. Partial responses occurred in three dose-escalation patients: two with cutaneous melanoma and one with hepatocellular carcinoma. The purpose of peripheral TCRbeta sequencing was to test whether ivuxolimab changed TCR sequence diversity and led to clonal T-cell expansion. Of the roughly 51 patients in dose escalation, some 20 had hepatocellular carcinoma, some 15 had melanoma, 9 had renal cell carcinoma and 9 had head and neck cancer.

General conclusions and limits of the study: On average, CD8+ T cells showed more expanded clones than CD4+ T cells after ivuxolimab. At doses from 0.1 to 3.0 mg/kg, clonal expansion was seen in both CD4+ and CD8+ blood T cells between baseline and week 6. Which antigens the clonally expanded peripheral T cells were specific for was not determined. Low levels of normalized T-cell clonal expansion were also seen in some nonresponding patients. In the 0.1-3.0 mg/kg groups, partial responders were among the patients with the lowest normalized peripheral clonal expansion, particularly in CD8+ T cells.

CDR3 length: 15 amino acids, cysteine to phenylalanine. Of all the DNA, just the CDR3 is kept, 45 bases in frame from base 1. As encoded in the germline V gene (reference sequence), CDR1 is MNHEY while CDR2 is SMNVEV. The germline V end is reduced by 2 bases and the J end by 3 bases; junction bases left unmatched: 7. For sequencing of the TCRbeta CDR3 region, genomic DNA was extracted from the sorted cells. TCRbeta CDR3 regions were sequenced using the immunoSEQ Assay. TCRdb holds this immuneACCESS table with in-frame rearrangements only. Some clones are missing; in checked studies, unresolved V genes explain under half, and the rest has no known cause. The sample table contains 40,000 or so clones; only one count was recorded for roughly 86% of them. The top ten hold about 13% of the sample. Patients with autoimmune disease history or receiving systemic immunosuppression were excluded from the trial. Peripheral blood for TCR sequencing was collected from all dose cohorts at baseline, on cycle 4 day 1, and on cycle 7 day 1. The samples were taken from a phase I, first-in-human, multicenter, open-label dose-escalation trial of ivuxolimab. Adults with locally advanced or metastatic head and neck squamous cell, hepatocellular, melanoma or renal cell carcinoma were enrolled in the trial. Before TCR sequencing, CD4+ T cells and CD8+ T cells from peripheral blood were sorted into separate populations.

Turning to this clone: Which antigen it targets is not known. Nothing much larger sits one base from this clone, and base qualities are not available.

Rearrangement joined TRBV27 to TRBJ2-7, with 7 central nucleotides matching TRBD2. This sequence originates from an adult with an advanced solid tumor such as melanoma, head and neck, liver or kidney cancer. The sample here was CD4+ or CD8+ T cells sorted from blood, taken in a trial of the OX40 agonist ivuxolimab. The CDR3 here reads CASSLPGGNDYEQYF. The sequenced DNA: TGTGCCAGCAGTTTACCGGGGGGAAACGACTACGAGCAGTACTTC.